Here is one T cell receptor beta chain with its context. This sample is drawn from a study of technical replicates of blood from a handful of donors. Some clones are missing from TCRdb's copy, which holds only in-frame ones; the method was immunoSEQ multiplex PCR. The repertoire consists of around 50,000 clones, with approximately 95% occurring once and the leading ten covering 0.35% to 0.45%. Looked up from germline, CDR1 is MNHNY and CDR2 is SVGAGI (reference sequence). V shed 4 bases and J 2 bases; nucleotides not matched to a gene: 9. The CDR3 has 16 residues. The sample comprised T cells isolated from PBMCs. This TCR came from a human donor in good health. J is TRBJ2-3 and V is TRBV6-6; 7 bases align to TRBD2. In nucleotides, the CDR3 is TGTGCCAGCAGTTCGCCGACGCGGGAGAACACAGATACGCAGTATTTT. It translates to CASSSPTRENTDTQYF.